This T cell receptor beta chain was sequenced in a study of blood T cell repertoires in COVID-19 (dated by TCRdb to the early 2020s). General notes on the study: Samples covering the acute and convalescent phases of COVID-19 were provided by collaborators in the United States, Italy and Spain. Where available, HLA class I and class II types were taken from metadata supplied by the sample provider and were not determined by assay-based typing. The material from the prospective study consisted of cDNA or gDNA derived from T cells, B-cell-depleted T cells, or PBMCs. The dataset comprised deeply sampled blood TCRbeta repertoires from subjects exposed to, actively infected with, or recovered from COVID-19. The samples were drawn from two sources: the first 160 participants of the ongoing ImmuneRACE study, and 1,200 or so subjects contributed by 6 global collaborators. A de-identified subject ID, COVID-19 status, age in years and sex were almost always included in the sample metadata. The repertoires were released in a freely available public database meant as a resource for research on the immune response to SARS-CoV-2. Overall results and qualifications from the work: How much clinical and demographic metadata was included differed by source and by participant, and the metadata was provided uncurated.

Collaborating institutions collected whole blood in K2EDTA tubes following their own protocols. For TCRbeta analysis, collaborators shipped samples as frozen whole blood, isolated PBMCs, or DNA extracted from either of those sample types. Turning to this clone: Its antigen remains unidentified. Base qualities are missing; no much larger clone stands one base away.

The immunoSEQ Assay, a bias-controlled multiplex PCR, was used to amplify TCRbeta CDR3 regions from genomic DNA. The study's own analysis went as follows. The number of nucleated cells in each sample was estimated by amplification of reference gene primers within the assay. To quantify the absolute abundance of each unique TCRbeta CDR3 rearrangement, sequence reads were collapsed and filtered. Productive Simpson clonality was computed per sample as the square root of Simpson's diversity index over productive rearrangements. TCRdb obtained this table from immuneACCESS and retained in-frame rearrangements with V and J assigned. These tables miss some clones; where compared with another copy, unresolved V genes account for less than half of the shortfall, and the remainder is unexplained. V, J and clone size were drawn from that table, and D and trimming were deduced from the DNA. The sample yields 62,000 or so clones; 80% to 90% were counted once. The top ten clonotypes cover approximately 2.9% of the sample.

The germline V gene specifies SQVTM as CDR1 and ANQGSEA as CDR2. Trimming at the junction amounts to 5 bases on V and 4 bases on J, and the germline ends lie 11 bases apart. Taken from cysteine to phenylalanine, the CDR3 has 12 residues. Just CDR3 DNA is preserved here, 36 bases in frame from base 1. Recombination linked TRBV29-1 to TRBJ1-1; TRBD1 could be the D gene, as 6 bases match. The TCR sequence derives from a man between 50 and 59 years old with acute or convalescent COVID-19. Specimen: peripheral blood. The sequenced DNA is TGCAGCGTTATACAGGGTCGCACTGAAGCTTTCTTT. The encoded protein is CSVIQGRTEAFF.